What follows are 12 T cell receptor beta chains derived from one specimen sequenced in a study of kidney transplant recipient with SARS-CoV-2 infection. TCRdb re-called the reads with MiXCR, one entry per CDR3 protein. Here the sample spans roughly 250,000 distinct CDR3 sequences, more than 25% being singletons. Sample: a blood sample, taken at baseline and between days 110 and 120 from a kidney transplant recipient. These receptors came from a young adult male patient who had COVID-19 and was a kidney transplant recipient. Some of the T cells may derive from the graft donor.

With regard to this clonotype: Mismatch with germline at one junction end may stem from a read error. The V and J genes are TRBV3-1 and TRBJ1-1; D call uncertain. CDR3 length equals 17 residues. CDR1 is LGHDT and CDR2 is YNNKEL in the germline V gene (reference sequence). The CDR3 sequence is CASSGTHPISIRTEALF. The CDR3 DNA sequence: TGTGCCAGCAGCGGCACGCATCCCATTTCAATTCGTACTGAAGCTCTCTTT. Variable domain in full (rest from reference TRBV3-1 and TRBJ1-1): DTAVSQTPKYLVTQMGNDKSIKCEQNLGHDTMYWYKQDSKKFLKIMFSYNNKELIINETVPNRFSPKSPDKAHLNLHINSLELGDSAVYFCASSGTHPISIRTEALFGQGTRLTVV.

This clonotype was seen at least ten times. The chain recombines TRBV20-1 with TRBJ1-2; D remains unclear. The V and J ends lost 4 bases and 4 bases respectively, with 22 bases between them. This CDR3 region has 16 residues. Germline assignment: CDR1 DFQATT and CDR2 SNEGSKA (reference sequence). This CDR3 is CSAKPLLFRKTYGYTF. As DNA, the CDR3 is TGCAGTGCTAAACCTCTGCTGTTTCGAAAGACCTATGGCTACACCTTC.

This clonotype was observed at least ten times. V is TRBV25-1 and J is TRBJ1-2; possibly TRBD1 for D (6 bases). The length of the CDR3 is 17 residues. Trimming cost V 5 bases and J 4 bases, with 23 bases left between them. Germline V CDR1 and CDR2: MGHDK, SYGVNS. CDR3 coding DNA: TGTGCCAGCAGTTTTTGGACAGAACTGGGAAAGACCTATGGCTACACCTTC. It specifies CASSFWTELGKTYGYTF.

This clonotype has ten or more counts. This chain uses TRBV19 with TRBJ2-5; D possibly corresponds to TRBD2 (5 bases). V dropped 3 bases and J dropped 1 base, with 18 bases sitting between them. CDR1 is LNHDA, CDR2 SQIVND, per germline (reference sequence). CDR3 size: 17 residues. The CDR3 nucleotides are TGTGCCAGTAGTATGGGTTCAGCGGCTAGATTCCAAGAGACCCAGTACTTC. Its translation is CASSMGSAARFQETQYF.

This clonotype was picked up one time. Given a much more abundant clone one base away, this may be a read error. The V and J genes are TRBV7-9 and TRBJ1-2; D remains ambiguous. Germline V gene data show CDR1 as SEHNR and CDR2 as FQNEAQ (reference sequence). The CDR3 sequence is 17 residues long. The CDR3 DNA follows: TGTGCCAGCAGCAAGCTAATATACCATGGAAAGACCTATGGCTGCACCTTC. Protein product: CASSKLIYHGKTYGCTF.

The sample holds many counts of this clonotype. The chain joins TRBV11-3 to TRBJ1-2; no clear D. Germline assignment: CDR1 SGHNT and CDR2 YENEEA. This CDR3 has 17 amino acids. Trimming took 5 bases from V and 4 from J, leaving 23 bases between them. CDR3 DNA sequence: TGTGCCAGCAGCAATCGCTACGATCTCGGAAAGACCTATGGCTACACCTTC. Protein product: CASSNRYDLGKTYGYTF. The whole variable domain, filled in from reference TRBV11-3 and TRBJ1-2, reads EAGVVQSPRYKIIEKKQPVAFWCNPISGHNTLYWYLQNLGQGPELLIRYENEEAVDDSQLPKDRFSAERLKGVDSTLKIQPAELGDSAVYLCASSNRYDLGKTYGYTFGSGTRLTVV.

In its sample, this clonotype was seen once. This may be a read error: a much more frequent sequence differs by one nucleotide. The V and J genes are TRBV30 and TRBJ1-1; TRBD1 matches at 7 bases. V shed 5 bases, J shed 4 bases, and the junction held 7 bases outside the gene matches. The length of the CDR3 is 13 residues. CDR1 is GTSNPN and CDR2 is SVGIG in the germline V gene (reference sequence). CDR3 loop: CAWGGQLSTEAFF. The DNA of the CDR3 is TGTGCCTGGGGGGGACAGTTGAGCACTGAAGCTTTCTTT. Full variable domain (outside the CDR3, taken from reference TRBV30 and TRBJ1-1): SQTIHQWPATLVQPVGSPLSLECTVEGTSNPNLYWYRQAAGRGLQLLFYSVGIGQISSEVPQNLSASRPQDRQFILSSKKLLLSDSGFYLCAWGGQLSTEAFFGQGTRLTVV.

This clonotype was observed many times. The chain combines TRBV2 with TRBJ2-1; 10 nucleotides agree with TRBD2. Trimming removed 8 bases from V and 8 bases from J; junction bases left unmatched: 6. The germline CDR1 and CDR2 sequences are SNHLY and FYNNEI. The CDR3 has 13 residues. The CDR3 is CASGLAEADEQFF. CDR3 nucleotides: TGTGCCAGCGGACTAGCGGAGGCCGATGAGCAGTTCTTC.

Many counts were recorded for this clonotype. J is TRBJ2-7 and V is TRBV20-1, with TRBD2 identical over 8 bases. V lost 0 bases to trimming and J lost 8 bases; unmatched junction nucleotides: 12. Germline CDR1 reads DFQATT; CDR2 reads SNEGSKA (reference sequence). This CDR3 contains 15 residues. CDR3 nucleotide sequence: TGCAGTGCTAGAGATGCCGGGGGGGACGGCCTAAAGCAGTACTTC. Translated: CSARDAGGDGLKQYF.

V and J are TRBV9 and TRBJ2-3, with TRBD2 matching over 9 bases. Germline V gene sequence: CDR1 SGDLS, CDR2 YYNGEE. Trimming removed 3 bases from V and 4 bases from J; junction bases left unmatched: 3. CDR3 length equals 14 residues. The CDR3 DNA sequence: TGTGCCAGCAGCGCTAGCGGGGACGCAGATACGCAGTATTTT. The encoded protein is CASSASGDADTQYF.

This clonotype was recorded at least ten times. The chain has TRBV30 and TRBJ2-1; 8 positions match TRBD2. The CDR3 runs 13 residues. CDR1 GTSNPN and CDR2 SVGIG come from the germline V gene (reference sequence). V shed 3 bases and J 10 bases; nucleotides not matched to a gene: 8. This CDR3 is CAWRRSGREEQFF. The DNA for the CDR3 is TGTGCCTGGAGAAGGAGCGGGAGAGAAGAGCAGTTCTTC. Full variable domain (rest looked up from reference TRBV30 and TRBJ2-1): SQTIHQWPATLVQPVGSPLSLECTVEGTSNPNLYWYRQAAGRGLQLLFYSVGIGQISSEVPQNLSASRPQDRQFILSSKKLLLSDSGFYLCAWRRSGREEQFFGPGTRLTVL.

This clonotype was seen ten or more times. The V and J genes are TRBV7-3 and TRBJ2-3; the D is unclear. CDR3 length: 13 residues. With 3 bases removed from V and 4 bases from J, the gap between germline ends came to 8 bases. Germline values: CDR1 SGHTA, CDR2 FQGTGA. CDR3 coding DNA: TGTGCCAGCAGCTTCGCTAGTGCAGATACGCAGTATTTT. Amino acid sequence: CASSFASADTQYF.